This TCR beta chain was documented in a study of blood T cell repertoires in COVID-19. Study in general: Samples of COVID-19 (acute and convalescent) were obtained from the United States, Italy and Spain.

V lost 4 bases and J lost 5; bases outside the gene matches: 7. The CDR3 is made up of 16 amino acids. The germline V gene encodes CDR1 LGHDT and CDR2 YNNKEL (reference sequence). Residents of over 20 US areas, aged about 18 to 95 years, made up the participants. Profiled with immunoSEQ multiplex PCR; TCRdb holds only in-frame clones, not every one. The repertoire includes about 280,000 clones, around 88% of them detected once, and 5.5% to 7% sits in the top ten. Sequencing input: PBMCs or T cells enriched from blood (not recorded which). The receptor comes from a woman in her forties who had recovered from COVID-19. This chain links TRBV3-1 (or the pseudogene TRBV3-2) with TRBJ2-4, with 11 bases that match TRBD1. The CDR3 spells CASSPRTGGIENIQYF. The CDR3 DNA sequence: TGTGCCAGCAGCCCTCGGACAGGGGGCATCGAAAACATTCAGTACTTC.